A selection of T cell receptor beta chains follows, all from one sample in a study of shared T cell receptors in the human thymus. Only in-frame clones appear in the TCRdb table, and some are missing; sequencing was by immunoSEQ multiplex PCR. The sample holds 450,000 to 650,000 clones; approximately 80% are singletons and the top ten take around 0.012%. These data also formed part of another study, on human thymus T cells.

Sequenced input: thymocytes. The receptors were sampled from a boy in the first two years of life with a congenital heart defect. CDR3s include the opening cysteine and the closing phenylalanine or tryptophan. Each record gives: J gene, clone size, D gene, V gene, CDR3 DNA, CDR3 protein. D genes are given only for firm matches. Clone size is stated in some rows and not others, as once, few, many or a class when expanded.

TRBJ2-3,once,-,TRBV4-2,TGTGCCAGCAGCCAGAGGCTGGCGGGAAGGGCCACAGATACGCAGTATTTT,CASSQRLAGRATDTQYF
TRBJ2-7,-,TRBD1,TRBV7-9,TGTGCCAGCAGCCCCCCCTGGACAGGGACGCTTCGCGAGCAGTACTTC,CASSPPWTGTLREQYF
TRBJ2-7,-,-,TRBV19,TGTGCCAGTAGTATAAAAAGGCAGGGTTACGAGCAGTACTTC,CASSIKRQGYEQYF
TRBJ2-7,once,-,TRBV18,TGTGCCACCTCCTCGTACGAGCAGTACTTC,CATSSYEQYF
TRBJ1-1,once,-,TRBV12-5,TGTGCTAGTGGTTTGGTACGAACCAGGCCTGAAGCTTTCTTT,CASGLVRTRPEAFF
TRBJ1-1,-,-,TRBV5-4,TGTGCCAGCAGCTTAGTAACCGATCACTCCATGAACACTGAAGCTTTCTTT,CASSLVTDHSMNTEAFF
TRBJ1-2,-,-,TRBV5-5,TGTGCCAGCAGCCCCGGGGTGGGGGGACCGTATGGCTACACCTTC,CASSPGVGGPYGYTF
TRBJ2-7,-,TRBD1,TRBV7-9,TGTGCCAGCAGCTCGAATCCTTCGACAGGGACCTACGAGCAGTACTTC,CASSSNPSTGTYEQYF
TRBJ2-7,-,-,TRBV28,TGTGCCAGCAGTTTTATCTACGAGCAGTACTTC,CASSFIYEQYF
TRBJ2-1,-,TRBD2,TRBV11-3,TGTGCCAGCAGCCTCGGACTAGCGGGCTACAATGAGCAGTTCTTC,CASSLGLAGYNEQFF
TRBJ2-1,-,TRBD2,TRBV5-1,TGCGCCAGCAGCACCGGGACTAGTACTACTGAGCAGTTCTTC,CASSTGTSTTEQFF
TRBJ2-7,-,TRBD1,TRBV11-2,TGTGCCAGCAGCTTGGCCGGGACAGAACTTCTCGAGCAGTACTTC,CASSLAGTELLEQYF